Included here is one T cell receptor (beta chain) sequence, with context. Its antigen is unknown. Using immunoSEQ multiplex PCR, the repertoire was profiled, and TCRdb retains in-frame clones only, with some absent. Among 200,000 or so clones listed, around 84% were seen once. The CDR3 is made up of 15 amino acids. V shed 3 bases, J shed 3 bases, and the junction held 7 bases outside the gene matches. Germline V CDR1 and CDR2: MNHNS, SASEGT. The data derive from a study of cytomegalovirus exposure and HLA in healthy donors. Study-level findings and limits: Specificity for CMV antigens was confirmed in vitro for three of the CMV-associated chains.

Sequencing was carried out using PBMCs. V is TRBV6-1 and J is TRBJ1-2; 7 bases are shared with TRBD1. The sequence was collected from a woman in her twenties or thirties in good health and CMV-seropositive. CDR3 sequence: CASSDTGVIDYGYTF. The CDR3 DNA reads as TGTGCCAGCAGTGACACAGGGGTTATTGACTATGGCTACACCTTC.